These T cell receptor beta chains were read from a single sample in a study of blood T cell repertoires in COVID-19. Clones were sequenced by immunoSEQ multiplex PCR, and TCRdb holds only the in-frame ones, with some missing. The sample lists roughly 87,000 clones, more than 85% occurring once. Sequencing used peripheral blood. The receptors here all came from a man aged 35-49 years with acute or convalescent COVID-19. CDR3s include the opening cysteine and the closing phenylalanine or tryptophan. The D gene is left open where the match is weak. Size values are once, few and many counts, or a class for expanded clones, and some rows have none.

d_call	clone_size	v_call	j_call	cdr3_aa	cdr3_nt
TRBD1	NA	TRBV18	TRBJ1-2	CASSSPRGQVNYGYTF	TGTGCCAGCTCATCCCCCAGAGGACAGGTTAACTATGGCTACACCTTC
TRBD2	NA	TRBV24-1	TRBJ2-1	CATGRPGLAGNEQFF	TGTGCCACTGGTAGACCGGGACTAGCGGGCAATGAGCAGTTCTTC
TRBD1	NA	TRBV5-1	TRBJ1-1	CASSLATGTGYTEAFF	TGCGCCAGCAGCCTGGCCACCGGGACAGGATACACTGAAGCTTTCTTT
NA	NA	TRBV29-1	TRBJ1-1	CSVEGVANTEAFF	TGCAGCGTTGAAGGAGTTGCTAACACTGAAGCTTTCTTT
NA	few	TRBV5-1	TRBJ1-1	CASSLVKNTEAFF	TGCGCCAGCAGCTTGGTCAAGAACACTGAAGCTTTCTTT
TRBD2	NA	TRBV15	TRBJ2-4	CATSRDWASGRDKNIQYF	TGTGCCACCAGCAGAGATTGGGCTAGCGGGAGGGACAAAAACATTCAGTACTTC
TRBD1	NA	TRBV5-1	TRBJ1-1	CASSLAFGDRRLTTNTEAFF	TGCGCCAGCAGCTTGGCCTTTGGGGACAGGCGCCTAACGACTAACACTGAAGCTTTCTTT
NA	NA	TRBV6-2/TRBV6-3	TRBJ2-7	CASSDNTNEQYF	TGTGCCAGCAGTGACAACACCAACGAGCAGTACTTC
NA	NA	TRBV20-1	TRBJ1-1	CSASVPGGTEAFF	TGCAGTGCTAGTGTCCCCGGAGGCACTGAAGCTTTCTTT
TRBD1	NA	TRBV6-5	TRBJ1-2	CASSYALGQGALGYTF	TGTGCCAGCAGTTACGCCCTGGGACAGGGGGCCTTAGGCTACACCTTC
TRBD1	NA	TRBV5-1	TRBJ2-7	CASSPGTGGYEQYF	TGCGCCAGCAGCCCCGGGACAGGGGGCTACGAGCAGTACTTC
NA	NA	TRBV6-5	TRBJ2-1	CRESSYNEQFF	TGCCGGGAGAGCTCCTACAATGAGCAGTTCTTC
TRBD1	NA	TRBV27	TRBJ2-1	CASSLRQGIEQFF	TGTGCCAGCAGCCTTAGACAGGGGATTGAGCAGTTCTTC
NA	NA	TRBV19	TRBJ2-7	CASSAGGPYEQYF	TGTGCCAGTAGCGCAGGAGGACCCTACGAGCAGTACTTC
TRBD1	once	TRBV19	TRBJ1-6	CASSIVDRGNSPLHF	TGTGCCAGTAGTATAGTGGACAGGGGAAATTCACCCCTCCACTTT
TRBD2	NA	TRBV5-6	TRBJ2-3	CASSFPGGRAGVTQYF	TGTGCCAGCAGCTTCCCCGGCGGGAGGGCCGGAGTTACGCAGTATTTT
NA	NA	TRBV6-2/TRBV6-3	TRBJ2-3	CASSDSTTDTQYF	TGTGCCAGCAGTGACAGTACAACAGATACGCAGTATTTT
TRBD2	NA	TRBV5-1	TRBJ2-5	CARSLATGGGTQYF	TGCGCCCGCAGCTTGGCCACCGGGGGGGGGACCCAGTACTTC
TRBD1	few	TRBV14	TRBJ2-1	CASSRDRGPYNEQFF	TGTGCCAGCAGCCGGGACAGGGGGCCTTACAATGAGCAGTTCTTC
NA	NA	TRBV5-1	TRBJ1-5	CASSLGGENQPQHF	TGCGCCAGCAGCTTGGGGGGCGAGAATCAGCCCCAGCATTTT
TRBD1	NA	TRBV29-1	TRBJ1-2	CSVSPGQGGGYTF	TGCAGCGTCAGCCCGGGACAGGGAGGAGGCTACACCTTC
TRBD1	NA	TRBV10-3	TRBJ1-1	CAISESTGMTNTEAFF	TGTGCCATCAGTGAGTCGACAGGGATGACAAACACTGAAGCTTTCTTT
NA	NA	TRBV18	TRBJ1-1	CASYAGGRTEAFF	TGTGCCAGCTACGCGGGGGGGCGGACTGAAGCTTTCTTT
TRBD2	once	TRBV9	TRBJ2-1	CASSTDGTSVYEQFF	TGTGCCAGCAGCACAGACGGGACTAGTGTGTATGAGCAGTTCTTC
TRBD1	NA	TRBV4-3	TRBJ1-1	CASSLRTGGRAFF	TGCGCCAGCAGCCTCCGGACAGGGGGACGGGCTTTCTTT
NA	NA	TRBV4-1	TRBJ2-3	CASSQGNGADTSTDTQYF	TGCGCCAGCAGCCAAGGTAATGGGGCGGACACTAGCACAGATACGCAGTATTTT
NA	NA	TRBV21-1	TRBJ2-5	CASSGGQLQETQYF	TGTGCCAGCAGCGGGGGACAGCTACAAGAGACCCAGTACTTC
TRBD2	NA	TRBV7-6	TRBJ2-1	CASSLGLAGGLKENEQFF	TGTGCCAGCAGCTTAGGGCTAGCGGGGGGACTAAAGGAGAATGAGCAGTTCTTC
TRBD1	NA	TRBV30	TRBJ1-5	CAWSLTGDNQPQHF	TGTGCCTGGAGTCTGACAGGGGACAATCAGCCCCAGCATTTT
NA	once	TRBV5-4	TRBJ1-3	CASSLWRGPTSGNTIYF	TGTGCCAGCAGCTTGTGGAGAGGGCCTACCTCTGGAAACACCATATATTTT
TRBD2	NA	TRBV5-1	TRBJ2-1	CASRDGTTLARGQFF	TGCGCCAGCAGGGACGGGACTACTCTCGCTCGTGGGCAGTTCTTC
TRBD2	NA	TRBV10-1	TRBJ2-1	CASSDPSGRRNEQFF	TGCGCCAGCAGTGACCCTAGCGGGAGGAGAAATGAGCAGTTCTTC
NA	NA	TRBV2	TRBJ1-5	CASSVTGHGNQPQHF	TGTGCCAGCAGTGTTACAGGCCATGGCAATCAGCCCCAGCATTTT
NA	few	TRBV19	TRBJ2-3	CASRFIGDTDTQYF	TGTGCCAGTAGGTTTATAGGGGACACAGATACGCAGTATTTT
NA	once	TRBV9	TRBJ2-2	CASSVVFGELFF	TGTGCCAGCAGCGTAGTCTTCGGGGAGCTGTTTTTT